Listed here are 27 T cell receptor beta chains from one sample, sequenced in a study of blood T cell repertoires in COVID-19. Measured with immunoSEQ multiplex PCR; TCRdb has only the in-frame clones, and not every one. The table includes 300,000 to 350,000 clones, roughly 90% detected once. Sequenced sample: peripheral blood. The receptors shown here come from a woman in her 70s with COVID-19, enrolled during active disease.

CDR3: CASSPQGADTEAFF. In DNA form, the CDR3 reads TGTGCCAGCAGTCCACAGGGGGCAGACACTGAAGCTTTCTTT. The chain combines TRBV2 with TRBJ1-1; TRBD1 agrees at 9 bases. CDR3 size: 14 residues. The V gene end was trimmed by 5 bases and the J gene end by 3 bases; junction bases not matched to a gene: 4. Germline V gives CDR1 SNHLY, CDR2 FYNNEI.

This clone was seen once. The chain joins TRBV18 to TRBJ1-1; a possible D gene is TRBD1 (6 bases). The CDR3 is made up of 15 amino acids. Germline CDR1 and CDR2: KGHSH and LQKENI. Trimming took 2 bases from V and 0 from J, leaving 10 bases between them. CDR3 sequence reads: CASSPRTVMNTEAFF. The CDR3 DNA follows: TGTGCCAGCTCACCAAGGACAGTTATGAACACTGAAGCTTTCTTT.

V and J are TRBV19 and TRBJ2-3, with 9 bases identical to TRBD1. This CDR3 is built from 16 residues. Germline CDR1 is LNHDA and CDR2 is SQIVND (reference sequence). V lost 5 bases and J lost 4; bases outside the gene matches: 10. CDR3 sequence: CASSSSRDRVADTQYF. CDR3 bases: TGTGCCAGTAGTTCATCCCGGGACAGGGTAGCAGATACGCAGTATTTT.

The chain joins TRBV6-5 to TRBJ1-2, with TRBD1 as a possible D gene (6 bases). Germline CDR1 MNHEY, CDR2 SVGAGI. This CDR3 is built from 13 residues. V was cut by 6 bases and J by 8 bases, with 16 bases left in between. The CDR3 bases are TGTGCCAGCAGAGCCGGGGCCCAGGGGGGCTACACCTTC. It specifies CASRAGAQGGYTF.

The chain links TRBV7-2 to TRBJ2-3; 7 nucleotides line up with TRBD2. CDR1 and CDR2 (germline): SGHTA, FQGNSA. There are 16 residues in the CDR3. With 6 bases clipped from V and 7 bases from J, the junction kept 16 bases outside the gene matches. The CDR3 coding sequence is TGTGCCAGCAGGCCCGACCGGGACTATGGGGGAAATACGCAGTATTTT. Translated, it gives CASRPDRDYGGNTQYF.

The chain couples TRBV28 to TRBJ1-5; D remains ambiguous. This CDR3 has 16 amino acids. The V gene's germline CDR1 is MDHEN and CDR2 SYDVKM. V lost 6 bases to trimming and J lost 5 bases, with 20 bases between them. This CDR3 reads CASSPWTGKIYQPQHF. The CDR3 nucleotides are TGTGCCAGCAGCCCGTGGACCGGGAAGATATATCAGCCCCAGCATTTT. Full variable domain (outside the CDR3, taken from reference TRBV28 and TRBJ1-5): DVKVTQSSRYLVKRTGEKVFLECVQDMDHENMFWYRQDPGLGLRLIYFSYDVKMKEKGDIPEGYSVSREKKERFSLILESASTNQTSMYLCASSPWTGKIYQPQHFGDGTRLSIL.

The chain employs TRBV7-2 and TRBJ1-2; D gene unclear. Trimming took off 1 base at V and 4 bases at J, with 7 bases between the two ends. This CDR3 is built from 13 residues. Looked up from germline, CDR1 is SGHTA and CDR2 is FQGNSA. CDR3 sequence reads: CASSLDSGYGYTF. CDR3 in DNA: TGTGCCAGCAGCTTAGATAGTGGCTATGGCTACACCTTC.

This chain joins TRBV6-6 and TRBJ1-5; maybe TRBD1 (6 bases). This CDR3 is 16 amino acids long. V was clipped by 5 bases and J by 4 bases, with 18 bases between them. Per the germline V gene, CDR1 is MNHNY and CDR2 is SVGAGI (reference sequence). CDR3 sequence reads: CASSGLTGKGNQPQHF. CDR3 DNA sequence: TGTGCCAGCAGTGGGTTAACAGGGAAAGGTAATCAGCCCCAGCATTTT.

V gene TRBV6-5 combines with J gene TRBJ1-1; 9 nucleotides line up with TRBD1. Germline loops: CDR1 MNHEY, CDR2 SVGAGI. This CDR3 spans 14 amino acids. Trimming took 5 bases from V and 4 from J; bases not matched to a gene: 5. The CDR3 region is CASSPGTGITEAFF. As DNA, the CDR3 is TGTGCCAGCAGTCCCGGGACAGGGATCACTGAAGCTTTCTTT.

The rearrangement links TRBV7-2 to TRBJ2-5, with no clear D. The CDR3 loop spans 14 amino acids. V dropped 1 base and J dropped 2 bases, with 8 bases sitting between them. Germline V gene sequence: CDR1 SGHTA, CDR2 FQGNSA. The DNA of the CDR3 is TGTGCCAGCAGCTTAGGTAGATTTCAAGAGACCCAGTACTTC. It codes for CASSLGRFQETQYF.

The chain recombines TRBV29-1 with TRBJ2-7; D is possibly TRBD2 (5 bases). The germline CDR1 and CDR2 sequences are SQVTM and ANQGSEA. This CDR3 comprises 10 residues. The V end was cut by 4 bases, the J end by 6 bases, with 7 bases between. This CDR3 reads CSVVEGEQYF. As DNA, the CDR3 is TGCAGCGTTGTCGAGGGCGAGCAGTACTTC.

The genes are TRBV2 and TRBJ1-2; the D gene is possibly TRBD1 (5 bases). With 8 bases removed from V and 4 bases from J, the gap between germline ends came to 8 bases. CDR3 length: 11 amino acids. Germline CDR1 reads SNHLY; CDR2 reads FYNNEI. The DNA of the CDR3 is TGTGCCAGCGGGACTCTCTATGGCTACACCTTC. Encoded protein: CASGTLYGYTF.

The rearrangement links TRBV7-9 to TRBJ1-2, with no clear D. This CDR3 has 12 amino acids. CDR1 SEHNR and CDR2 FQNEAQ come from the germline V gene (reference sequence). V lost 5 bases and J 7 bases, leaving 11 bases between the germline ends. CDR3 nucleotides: TGTGCCAGCAGCCGATTAGATCTTGGCTACACCTTC. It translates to CASSRLDLGYTF.

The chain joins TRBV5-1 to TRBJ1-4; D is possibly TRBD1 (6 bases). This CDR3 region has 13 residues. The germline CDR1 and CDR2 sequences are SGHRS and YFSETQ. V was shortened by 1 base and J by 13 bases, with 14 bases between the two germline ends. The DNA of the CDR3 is TGCGCCAGCAGCTTGACAGGGCGAAGTCTACTGTTTTTT. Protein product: CASSLTGRSLLFF.

CDR3 residues: CASSLYPPGLSSGANVLTF. CDR3 bases: TGTGCCAGCAGCTTATACCCTCCGGGACTCAGCTCTGGGGCCAACGTCCTGACTTTC. The chain uses TRBV7-2 and TRBJ2-6; tentative D call: TRBD2 (6 bases). The germline V and J ends were trimmed by 2 bases and 0 bases, with 17 bases remaining between them. The V gene's germline CDR1 is SGHTA and CDR2 FQGNSA. The CDR3 length is 19 residues.

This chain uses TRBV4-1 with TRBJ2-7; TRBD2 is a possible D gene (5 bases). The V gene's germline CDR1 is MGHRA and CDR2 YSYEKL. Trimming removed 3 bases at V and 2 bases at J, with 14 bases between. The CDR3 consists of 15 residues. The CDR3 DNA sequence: TGCGCCAGCAGCCAGTCCGGAGCGGCTACCTACGAGCAGTACTTC. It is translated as CASSQSGAATYEQYF.

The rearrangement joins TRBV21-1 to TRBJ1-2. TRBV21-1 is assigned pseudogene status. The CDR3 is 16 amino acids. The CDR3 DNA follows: TGTGCCAGCAGCAAAGAGGAGGTCGGGGAGTCGAGTGGCTACACCTTC. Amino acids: CASSKEEVGESSGYTF.

CDR3 sequence: CASSLNPPTSGGYEQYF. DNA for the CDR3: TGTGCCAGCAGTTTAAATCCCCCGACTAGCGGGGGTTACGAGCAGTACTTC. The chain is built from TRBV27 and TRBJ2-7, with TRBD2 identical over 12 bases. The CDR3 has 17 residues. V shed 2 bases and J 4 bases; nucleotides not matched to a gene: 9. Germline CDR1 and CDR2: MNHEY and SMNVEV (reference sequence).

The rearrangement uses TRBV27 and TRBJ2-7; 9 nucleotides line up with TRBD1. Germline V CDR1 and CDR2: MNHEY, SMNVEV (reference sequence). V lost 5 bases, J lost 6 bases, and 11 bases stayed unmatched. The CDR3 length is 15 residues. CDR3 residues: CASSPLRDRAGEQYF. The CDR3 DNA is TGTGCCAGCAGTCCACTCCGGGACAGGGCTGGCGAGCAGTACTTC.

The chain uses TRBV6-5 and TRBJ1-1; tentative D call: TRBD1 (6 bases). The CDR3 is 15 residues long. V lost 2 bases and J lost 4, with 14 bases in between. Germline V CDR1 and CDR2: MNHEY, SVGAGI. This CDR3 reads CASSYDRQPSTEAFF. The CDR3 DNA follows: TGTGCCAGCAGTTACGACAGGCAGCCTAGCACTGAAGCTTTCTTT.

The CDR3 sequence is CASSQAAGDLRNTEAFF. CDR3 nucleotides: TGTGCCAGCAGCCAAGCCGCAGGGGACCTAAGGAACACTGAAGCTTTCTTT. This chain joins TRBV3-1 (or the pseudogene TRBV3-2) and TRBJ1-1, with a possible D match to TRBD1 (6 bases). Germline V gene sequence: CDR1 LGHDT, CDR2 YNNKEL (reference sequence). There are 17 residues in the CDR3. V was clipped by 1 base and J by 1 base, with 16 bases between them.

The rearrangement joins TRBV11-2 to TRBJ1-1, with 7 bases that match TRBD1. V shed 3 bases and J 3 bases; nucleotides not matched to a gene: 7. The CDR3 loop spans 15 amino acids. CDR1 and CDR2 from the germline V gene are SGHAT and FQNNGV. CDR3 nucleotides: TGTGCCAGCAGCTTCAGACAGGGAGGTTACACTGAAGCTTTCTTT. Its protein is CASSFRQGGYTEAFF.

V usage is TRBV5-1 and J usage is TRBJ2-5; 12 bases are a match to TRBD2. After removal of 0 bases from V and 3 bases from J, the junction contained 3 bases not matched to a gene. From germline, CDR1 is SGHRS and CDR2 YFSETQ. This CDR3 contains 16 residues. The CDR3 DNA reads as TGCGCCAGCAGCTTGGGGCGACTAGCGGGGGAAGAGACCCAGTACTTC. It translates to CASSLGRLAGEETQYF.

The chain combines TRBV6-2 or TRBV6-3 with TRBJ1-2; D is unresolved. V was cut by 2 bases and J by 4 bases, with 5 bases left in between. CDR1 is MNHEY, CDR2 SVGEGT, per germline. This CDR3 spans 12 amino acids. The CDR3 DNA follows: TGTGCCAGCAGTTACATGAGCTATGGCTACACCTTC. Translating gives CASSYMSYGYTF.

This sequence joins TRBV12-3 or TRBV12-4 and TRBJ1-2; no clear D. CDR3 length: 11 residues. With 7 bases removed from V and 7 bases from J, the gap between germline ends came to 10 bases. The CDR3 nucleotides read TGTGCCAGCACGGCGGGCCGTGGCTACACCTTC. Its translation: CASTAGRGYTF.

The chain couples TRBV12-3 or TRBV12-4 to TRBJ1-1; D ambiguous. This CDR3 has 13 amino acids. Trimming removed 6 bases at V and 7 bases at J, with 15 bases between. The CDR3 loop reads CASSYLLTDEAFF. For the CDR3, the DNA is TGTGCCAGCAGCTACCTCTTAACAGATGAAGCTTTCTTT.

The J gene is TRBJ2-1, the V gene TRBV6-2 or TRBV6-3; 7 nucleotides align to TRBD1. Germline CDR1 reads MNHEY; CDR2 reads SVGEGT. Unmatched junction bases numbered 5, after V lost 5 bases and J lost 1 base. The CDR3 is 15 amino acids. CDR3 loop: CASSIQGKSYNEQFF. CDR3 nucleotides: TGTGCCAGCAGTATACAGGGGAAGTCCTACAATGAGCAGTTCTTC.